This TCR beta chain is from a study of identical twins. MiXCR, run by TCRdb on the 5' RACE reads, gives a single entry per CDR3 protein. The sample contains about 470,000 distinct CDR3 sequences, less than 25% of which appear only once. The CDR3 consists of 12 residues. Trimming took 7 bases from V and 0 from J, leaving 7 bases between them. CDR1 and CDR2 (germline): SGHRS, YFSETQ. This same sample was also part of a study on T cells expressing NK-cell markers.

Sequences were obtained from CD4+ T cells sorted from blood. This rearrangement joins TRBV5-1 to TRBJ1-1, with D unclear. This receptor was taken from a woman aged 18-35 years in good health. The CDR3, as DNA: TGCGCCAGCGGTTTGATGAACACTGAAGCTTTCTTT. Translated, it gives CASGLMNTEAFF.